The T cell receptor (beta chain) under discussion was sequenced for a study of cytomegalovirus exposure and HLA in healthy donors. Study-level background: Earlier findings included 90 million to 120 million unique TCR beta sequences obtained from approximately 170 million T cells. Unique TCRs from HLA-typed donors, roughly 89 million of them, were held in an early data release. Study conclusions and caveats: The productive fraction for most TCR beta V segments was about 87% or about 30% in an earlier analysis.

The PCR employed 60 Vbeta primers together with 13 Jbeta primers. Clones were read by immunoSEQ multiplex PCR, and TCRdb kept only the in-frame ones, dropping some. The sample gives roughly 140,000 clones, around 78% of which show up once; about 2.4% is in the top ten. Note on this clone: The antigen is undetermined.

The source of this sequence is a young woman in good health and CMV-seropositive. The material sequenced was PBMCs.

CDR3 region: CAISPGTSNTGELFF. CDR3 DNA sequence: TGTGCCATCAGCCCCGGGACTTCAAACACCGGGGAGCTGTTTTTT. This rearrangement joins TRBV10-3 to TRBJ2-2; D might be TRBD2 (6 bases). V lost 6 bases, J lost 2 bases, and 13 bases lay in between. The CDR3 contains 15 residues. In germline, CDR1 is ENHRY, CDR2 SYGVKD.